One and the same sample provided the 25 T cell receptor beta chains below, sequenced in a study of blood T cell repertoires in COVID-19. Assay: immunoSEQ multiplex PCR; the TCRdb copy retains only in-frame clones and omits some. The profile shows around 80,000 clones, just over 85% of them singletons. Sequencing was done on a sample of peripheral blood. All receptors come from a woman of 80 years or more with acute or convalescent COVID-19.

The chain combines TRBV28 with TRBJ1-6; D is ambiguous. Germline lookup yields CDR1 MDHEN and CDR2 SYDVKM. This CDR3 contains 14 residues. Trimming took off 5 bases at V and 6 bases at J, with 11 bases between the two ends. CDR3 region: CASSRSDTNSPLHF. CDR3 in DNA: TGTGCCAGCAGTCGGAGCGATACTAATTCACCCCTCCACTTT.

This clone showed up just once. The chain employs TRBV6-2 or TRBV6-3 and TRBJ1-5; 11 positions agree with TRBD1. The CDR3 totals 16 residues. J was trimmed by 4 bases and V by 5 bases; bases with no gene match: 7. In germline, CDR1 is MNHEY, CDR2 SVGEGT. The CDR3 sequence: CASSIPGQGGNQPQHF. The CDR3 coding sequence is TGTGCCAGCAGTATACCGGGACAGGGGGGGAATCAGCCCCAGCATTTT.

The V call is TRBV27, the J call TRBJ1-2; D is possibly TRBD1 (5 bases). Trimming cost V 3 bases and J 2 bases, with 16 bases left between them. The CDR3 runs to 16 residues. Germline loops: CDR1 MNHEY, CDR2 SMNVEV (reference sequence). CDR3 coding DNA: TGTGCCAGCAGTTTCTCCGGGACGGGAGGAAACTATGGCTACACCTTC. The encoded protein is CASSFSGTGGNYGYTF.

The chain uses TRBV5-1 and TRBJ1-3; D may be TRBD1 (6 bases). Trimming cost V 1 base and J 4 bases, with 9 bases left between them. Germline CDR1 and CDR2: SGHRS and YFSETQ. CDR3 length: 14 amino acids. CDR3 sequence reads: CASSLTGRGNTIYF. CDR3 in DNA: TGCGCCAGCAGCTTGACAGGGCGAGGAAACACCATATATTTT. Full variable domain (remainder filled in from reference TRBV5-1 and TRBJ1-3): KAGVTQTPRYLIKTRGQQVTLSCSPISGHRSVSWYQQTPGQGLQFLFEYFSETQRNKGNFPGRFSGRQFSNSRSEMNVSTLELGDSALYLCASSLTGRGNTIYFGEGSWLTVV.

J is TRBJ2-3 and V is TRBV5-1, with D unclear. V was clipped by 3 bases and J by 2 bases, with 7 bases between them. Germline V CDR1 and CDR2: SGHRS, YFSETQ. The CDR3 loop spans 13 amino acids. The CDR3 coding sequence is TGCGCCAGCAGCTCCGACAACACAGATACGCAGTATTTT. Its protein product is CASSSDNTDTQYF.

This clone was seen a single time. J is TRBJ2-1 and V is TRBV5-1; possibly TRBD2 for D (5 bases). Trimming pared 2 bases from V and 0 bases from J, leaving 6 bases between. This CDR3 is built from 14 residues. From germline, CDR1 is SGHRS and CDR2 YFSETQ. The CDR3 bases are TGCGCCAGCAGCTTAGGGAGCTCCTACAATGAGCAGTTCTTC. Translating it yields CASSLGSSYNEQFF.

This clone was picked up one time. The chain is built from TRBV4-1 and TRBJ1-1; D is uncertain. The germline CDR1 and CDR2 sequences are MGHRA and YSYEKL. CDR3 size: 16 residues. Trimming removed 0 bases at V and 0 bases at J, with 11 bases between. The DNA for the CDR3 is TGCGCCAGCAGCCAAGATCTCGACTCTCTGAACACTGAAGCTTTCTTT. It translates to CASSQDLDSLNTEAFF.

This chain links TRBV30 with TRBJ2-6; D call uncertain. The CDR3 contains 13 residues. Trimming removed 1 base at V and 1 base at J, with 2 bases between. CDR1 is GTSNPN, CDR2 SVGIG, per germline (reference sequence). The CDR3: CAWSASGANVLTF. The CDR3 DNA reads TGTGCCTGGAGTGCGTCTGGGGCCAACGTCCTGACTTTC. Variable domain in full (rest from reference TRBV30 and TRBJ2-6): SQTIHQWPATLVQPVGSPLSLECTVEGTSNPNLYWYRQAAGRGLQLLFYSVGIGQISSEVPQNLSASRPQDRQFILSSKKLLLSDSGFYLCAWSASGANVLTFGAGSRLTVL.

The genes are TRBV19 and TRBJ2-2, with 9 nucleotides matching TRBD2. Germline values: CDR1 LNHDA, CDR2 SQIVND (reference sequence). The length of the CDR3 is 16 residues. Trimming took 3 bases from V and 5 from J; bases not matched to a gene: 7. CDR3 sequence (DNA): TGTGCCAGTAGTATCACGGCGGGAGGGCCGACCGGGGAGCTGTTTTTT. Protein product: CASSITAGGPTGELFF. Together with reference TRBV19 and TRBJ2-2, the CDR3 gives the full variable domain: DGGITQSPKYLFRKEGQNVTLSCEQNLNHDAMYWYRQDPGQGLRLIYYSQIVNDFQKGDIAEGYSVSREKKESFPLTVTSAQKNPTAFYLCASSITAGGPTGELFFGEGSRLTVL.

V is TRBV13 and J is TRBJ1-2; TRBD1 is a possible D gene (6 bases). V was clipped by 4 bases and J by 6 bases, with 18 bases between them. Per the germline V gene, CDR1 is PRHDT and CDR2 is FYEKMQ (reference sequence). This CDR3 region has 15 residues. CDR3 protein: CASSYRQDGLNGYTF. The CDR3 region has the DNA TGTGCCAGCAGCTACCGACAGGACGGGCTGAATGGCTACACCTTC. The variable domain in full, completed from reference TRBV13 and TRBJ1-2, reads AAGVIQSPRHLIKEKRETATLKCYPIPRHDTVYWYQQGPGQDPQFLISFYEKMQSDKGSIPDRFSAQQFSDYHSELNMSSLELGDSALYFCASSYRQDGLNGYTFGSGTRLTVV.

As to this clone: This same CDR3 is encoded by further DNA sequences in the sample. CDR3 residues: CASSLSGGTDTQYF. The CDR3 DNA reads TGCGCCAGCAGCCTTAGCGGGGGCACAGATACGCAGTATTTT. The chain combines TRBV5-1 with TRBJ2-3; TRBD2 matches 8 bases. Germline V gene lookup returns CDR1 SGHRS and CDR2 YFSETQ. V lost 4 bases to trimming and J lost 1 base; unmatched junction nucleotides: 2. This CDR3 has 14 amino acids.

The CDR3 sequence is CASRQQGFYQPQHF. Here the CDR3 DNA reads TGTGCCAGTAGACAACAGGGGTTTTATCAGCCCCAGCATTTT. J is TRBJ1-5 and V is TRBV19; TRBD1 aligns across 7 bases. J was trimmed by 5 bases and V by 6 bases; bases with no gene match: 7. From germline, CDR1 is LNHDA and CDR2 SQIVND (reference sequence). The CDR3 loop spans 14 amino acids.

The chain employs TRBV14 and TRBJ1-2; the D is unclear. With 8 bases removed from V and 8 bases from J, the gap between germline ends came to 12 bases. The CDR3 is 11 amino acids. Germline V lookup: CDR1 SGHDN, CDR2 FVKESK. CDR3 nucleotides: TGTGCCAGCCGAGGGCTGGGCGGCTACACCTTC. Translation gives CASRGLGGYTF.

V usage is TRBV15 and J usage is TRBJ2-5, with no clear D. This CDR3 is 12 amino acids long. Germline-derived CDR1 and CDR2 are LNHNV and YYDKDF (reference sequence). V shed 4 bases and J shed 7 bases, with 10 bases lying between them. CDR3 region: CATSKPERTQYF. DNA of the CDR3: TGTGCCACCAGCAAGCCCGAACGGACCCAGTACTTC.

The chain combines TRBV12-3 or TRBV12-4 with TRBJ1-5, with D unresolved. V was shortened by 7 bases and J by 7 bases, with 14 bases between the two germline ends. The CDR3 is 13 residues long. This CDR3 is CASTLRFEQPQHF. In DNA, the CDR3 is TGTGCCAGCACCCTTCGGTTCGAGCAGCCCCAGCATTTT.

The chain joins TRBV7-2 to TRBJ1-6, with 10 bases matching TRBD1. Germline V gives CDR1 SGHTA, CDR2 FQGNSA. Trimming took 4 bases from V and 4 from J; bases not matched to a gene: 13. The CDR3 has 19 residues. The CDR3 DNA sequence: TGTGCCAGCAGCTCAACATCACGCCAGGACAGGGGGTATAATTCACCCCTCCACTTT. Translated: CASSSTSRQDRGYNSPLHF.

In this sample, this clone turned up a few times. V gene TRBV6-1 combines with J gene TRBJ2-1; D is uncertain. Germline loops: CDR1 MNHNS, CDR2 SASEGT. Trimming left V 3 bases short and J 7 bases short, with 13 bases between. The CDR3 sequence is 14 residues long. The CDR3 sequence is CASSEERYTNEQFF. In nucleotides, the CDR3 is TGTGCCAGCAGTGAGGAGCGTTATACAAATGAGCAGTTCTTC.

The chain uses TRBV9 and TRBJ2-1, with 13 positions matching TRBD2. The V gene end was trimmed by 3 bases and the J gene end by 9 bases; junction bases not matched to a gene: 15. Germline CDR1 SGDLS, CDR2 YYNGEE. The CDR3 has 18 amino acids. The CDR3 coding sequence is TGTGCCAGCAGCGGTCGGAGGGGAGGACTAGCGGGAGATGGTGAGCAGTTCTTC. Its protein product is CASSGRRGGLAGDGEQFF.

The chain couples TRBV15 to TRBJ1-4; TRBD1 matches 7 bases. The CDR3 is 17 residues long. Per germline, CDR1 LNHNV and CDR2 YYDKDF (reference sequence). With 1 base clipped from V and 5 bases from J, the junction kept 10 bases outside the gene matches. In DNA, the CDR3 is TGTGCCACCAGCAGAGGCGATGGGACAGAAGTAAATGAAAAACTGTTTTTT. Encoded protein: CATSRGDGTEVNEKLFF.

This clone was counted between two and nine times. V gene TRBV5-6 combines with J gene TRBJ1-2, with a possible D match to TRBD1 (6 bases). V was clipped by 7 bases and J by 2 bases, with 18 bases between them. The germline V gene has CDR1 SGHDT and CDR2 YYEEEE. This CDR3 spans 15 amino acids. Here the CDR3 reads CASGPTTGLNYGYTF. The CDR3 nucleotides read TGTGCCAGCGGTCCTACGACAGGTTTAAACTATGGCTACACCTTC. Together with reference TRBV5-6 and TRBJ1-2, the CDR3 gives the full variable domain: DAGVTQSPTHLIKTRGQQVTLRCSPKSGHDTVSWYQQALGQGPQFIFQYYEEEERQRGNFPDRFSGHQFPNYSSELNVNALLLGDSALYLCASGPTTGLNYGYTFGSGTRLTVV.

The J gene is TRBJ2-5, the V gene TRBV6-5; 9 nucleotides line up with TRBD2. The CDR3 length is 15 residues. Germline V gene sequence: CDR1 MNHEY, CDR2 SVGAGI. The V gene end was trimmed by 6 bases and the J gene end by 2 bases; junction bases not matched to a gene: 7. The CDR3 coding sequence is TGTGCCAGCAGCTTTGGACTAGCGAATCAAGAGACCCAGTACTTC. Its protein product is CASSFGLANQETQYF.

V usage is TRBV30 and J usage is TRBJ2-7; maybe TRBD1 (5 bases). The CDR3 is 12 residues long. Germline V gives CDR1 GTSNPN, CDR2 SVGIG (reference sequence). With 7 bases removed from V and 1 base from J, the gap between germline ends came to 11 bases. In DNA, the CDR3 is TGTGCCTCTGACAGTGGGTCCTACGAGCAGTACTTC. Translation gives CASDSGSYEQYF.

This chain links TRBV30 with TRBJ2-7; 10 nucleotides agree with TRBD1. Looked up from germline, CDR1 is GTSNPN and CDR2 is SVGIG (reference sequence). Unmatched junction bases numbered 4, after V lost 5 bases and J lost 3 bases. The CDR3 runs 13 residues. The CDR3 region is CAWDRDRGYEQYF. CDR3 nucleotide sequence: TGTGCCTGGGACCGGGACAGGGGCTACGAGCAGTACTTC.

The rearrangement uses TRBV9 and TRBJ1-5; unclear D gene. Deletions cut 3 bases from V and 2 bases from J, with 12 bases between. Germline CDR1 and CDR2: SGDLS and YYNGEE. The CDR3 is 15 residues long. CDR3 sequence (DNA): TGTGCCAGCAGCGCAGCCCCCACAGGCAATCAGCCCCAGCATTTT. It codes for CASSAAPTGNQPQHF. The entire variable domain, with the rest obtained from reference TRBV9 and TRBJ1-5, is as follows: DSGVTQTPKHLITATGQRVTLRCSPRSGDLSVYWYQQSLDQGLQFLIQYYNGEERAKGNILERFSAQQFPDLHSELNLSSLELGDSALYFCASSAAPTGNQPQHFGDGTRLSIL.

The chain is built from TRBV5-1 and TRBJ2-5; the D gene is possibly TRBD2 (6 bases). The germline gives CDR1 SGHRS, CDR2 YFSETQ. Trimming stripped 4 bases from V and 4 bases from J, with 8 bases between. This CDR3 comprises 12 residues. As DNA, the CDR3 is TGCGCCAGCAGCACTAGCTTAGAGACCCAGTACTTC. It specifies CASSTSLETQYF.